This TCR beta chain was sequenced in a study of T cell repertoires in cytomegalovirus infection. Study-wide background: Public TCR beta signature analysis indicated the presence of both CMV infection and matching HLA type. Whole-study findings and limits: Based on cumulative public TCR beta family frequency, carriers of CMV plus the relevant HLA were identified.

J lost 2 bases, V lost 6 bases, and 3 bases had no gene match. Looked up from germline, CDR1 is MDHEN and CDR2 is SYDVKM. There are 14 residues in the CDR3. This clonotype was detected many times. Its antigen is unidentified. TCRdb re-called the reads through MiXCR, storing one row per CDR3 protein. The profile shows approximately 990,000 distinct CDR3 sequences, roughly a third of them singletons. The J gene is TRBJ2-1, the V gene TRBV28, with 8 bases identical to TRBD2. This clonotype originated in a human donor in good health (CMV status not recorded). Some clones in this sample may be carry-over from other donors' samples. The specimen comprised cultured CD8+ T cells from PBMCs, sampled from culture after CMV antigen stimulation. The CDR3 loop is CASSGGGPYNEQFF. The CDR3 bases are TGTGCCAGCAGCGGCGGGGGGCCCTACAATGAGCAGTTCTTC.